Listed below are T cell receptor beta chains from one sample, sequenced in a study of cytomegalovirus exposure and HLA in healthy donors. Sequencing used immunoSEQ multiplex PCR; TCRdb keeps in-frame clones, though not all of them. The sample carries 55,000 to 70,000 clones, roughly 75% recorded once. Sequenced: PBMCs. These receptors all come from a woman between 25 and 40 years old in good health and CMV-seronegative. CDR3s include the opening cysteine and the closing phenylalanine or tryptophan. The D gene is left open where the match is weak. Clone size is not always given. Where it is, it says once, few, many or a class for expanded clones.

CDR3nt: TGTGCCAGTTGTCGGGAGCTGAACACTGAAGCTTTCTTT
CDR3aa: CASCRELNTEAFF
v_gene: TRBV19
d_gene: .
j_gene: TRBJ1-1
abundance: .

CDR3nt: TGTGCCAGCAGCGTGACTAGCGGGATGACCTACGAGCAGTACTTC
CDR3aa: CASSVTSGMTYEQYF
v_gene: TRBV9
d_gene: TRBD2
j_gene: TRBJ2-7
abundance: few

CDR3nt: TGTGCCAGTGGGACAGATCTGAGAGATACGCAGTATTTT
CDR3aa: CASGTDLRDTQYF
v_gene: TRBV19
d_gene: TRBD1
j_gene: TRBJ2-3
abundance: few

CDR3nt: TGCGCCAGCAGCTTGGGGGACAGGGGGGGTCCCACAGATACGCAGTATTTT
CDR3aa: CASSLGDRGGPTDTQYF
v_gene: TRBV5-1
d_gene: TRBD1
j_gene: TRBJ2-3
abundance: few

CDR3nt: TGTGCCAGCTCACCTTCCGGGACAGGGGGCTACAATGAGCAGTTCTTC
CDR3aa: CASSPSGTGGYNEQFF
v_gene: TRBV18
d_gene: TRBD1
j_gene: TRBJ2-1
abundance: .

CDR3nt: TGCGCCAGCAGCCCCGGGACTAGCCCGCATGGGGGCCCCACAGATACGCAGTATTTT
CDR3aa: CASSPGTSPHGGPTDTQYF
v_gene: TRBV10-1
d_gene: TRBD2
j_gene: TRBJ2-3
abundance: few

CDR3nt: TGTGCCAGCAGTTATAGGAGACTAGAACAAAAAAGAGGAAACAATGAGCAGTTCTTC
CDR3aa: CASSYRRLEQKRGNNEQFF
v_gene: TRBV27
d_gene: .
j_gene: TRBJ2-1
abundance: .

CDR3nt: TGCAGCGTCGGGGGGGGTGGGGGGCTAGGCCCTGAAGCTTTCTTT
CDR3aa: CSVGGGGGLGPEAFF
v_gene: TRBV29-1
d_gene: .
j_gene: TRBJ1-1
abundance: .

CDR3nt: TGTGCCAGCAGTGAACCACGGGGAGGCATTCAGTACTTC
CDR3aa: CASSEPRGGIQYF
v_gene: TRBV2
d_gene: .
j_gene: TRBJ2-4
abundance: .

CDR3nt: TGTGCCAGCAGCTCGACAGGGGTCTACGAGCAGTACTTC
CDR3aa: CASSSTGVYEQYF
v_gene: TRBV7-2
d_gene: TRBD1
j_gene: TRBJ2-7
abundance: .

CDR3nt: TGTGCCAGCAGCGCACAGGTCAATCAGCCCCAGCATTTT
CDR3aa: CASSAQVNQPQHF
v_gene: TRBV14
d_gene: .
j_gene: TRBJ1-5
abundance: few

CDR3nt: TGTGCCAGTAGGGGAACAGGACAGGCCCGCACTGAAGCTTTCTTT
CDR3aa: CASRGTGQARTEAFF
v_gene: TRBV19
d_gene: TRBD1
j_gene: TRBJ1-1
abundance: .

CDR3nt: TGCGCCAGCAGCCAAGAACGGTGGAACACTGAAGCTTTCTTT
CDR3aa: CASSQERWNTEAFF
v_gene: TRBV4-1
d_gene: .
j_gene: TRBJ1-1
abundance: .

CDR3nt: TGTGCCAGCAGCTTAGGGGGGACAGGGCACTACGAGCAGTACTTC
CDR3aa: CASSLGGTGHYEQYF
v_gene: TRBV7-9
d_gene: TRBD1
j_gene: TRBJ2-7
abundance: .

CDR3nt: TGTGCCAGTAGTATTCTAGCGGGAGGGGAAGATACGCAGTATTTT
CDR3aa: CASSILAGGEDTQYF
v_gene: TRBV19
d_gene: TRBD2
j_gene: TRBJ2-3
abundance: .

CDR3nt: TGTGCCAGCAGCGTAGGCGGGAGCAGCTACGAGCAGTACTTC
CDR3aa: CASSVGGSSYEQYF
v_gene: TRBV9
d_gene: TRBD2
j_gene: TRBJ2-7
abundance: .

CDR3nt: TGTGCCAGCAGTGAATCTAATAGCGGATTCTCGAACACCGGGGAGCTGTTTTTT
CDR3aa: CASSESNSGFSNTGELFF
v_gene: TRBV25-1
d_gene: .
j_gene: TRBJ2-2
abundance: .

CDR3nt: TGTGCCAGCAGAGCGGGAGAAAGCTCCTACAATGAGCAGTTCTTC
CDR3aa: CASRAGESSYNEQFF
v_gene: TRBV2
d_gene: TRBD2
j_gene: TRBJ2-1
abundance: once

CDR3nt: TGTGCCACCAGCAGTTGGGACATGACGAACACCGGGGAGCTGTTTTTT
CDR3aa: CATSSWDMTNTGELFF
v_gene: TRBV15
d_gene: .
j_gene: TRBJ2-2
abundance: .

CDR3nt: TGCGCCAGCAGTGATACTAGCGGGAGCTATGAGCAGTTCTTC
CDR3aa: CASSDTSGSYEQFF
v_gene: TRBV10-2
d_gene: TRBD2
j_gene: TRBJ2-1
abundance: few

CDR3nt: TGTGCCAGCCCCTCCAGGGGGCCTGGTGAAAAACTGTTTTTT
CDR3aa: CASPSRGPGEKLFF
v_gene: TRBV6-1
d_gene: TRBD1
j_gene: TRBJ1-4
abundance: .

CDR3nt: TGCGCCAGCAGCCAAGATGCAGGGTTGTACGGTGAAGCTTTCTTT
CDR3aa: CASSQDAGLYGEAFF
v_gene: TRBV4-1
d_gene: .
j_gene: TRBJ1-1
abundance: .

CDR3nt: TGCGCCAGCAGCCAAGATCTTGCCAGCGGGCCCTACAATGAGCAGTTCTTC
CDR3aa: CASSQDLASGPYNEQFF
v_gene: TRBV4-1
d_gene: .
j_gene: TRBJ2-1
abundance: .

CDR3nt: TGTGCCAGCAGTTACGCAGGGCCTGGAAACACCATATATTTT
CDR3aa: CASSYAGPGNTIYF
v_gene: TRBV6-5
d_gene: .
j_gene: TRBJ1-3
abundance: once

CDR3nt: TGTGCCAGCCCAAAAACTAGTTCTGGCTCGGCGCAGTATTTT
CDR3aa: CASPKTSSGSAQYF
v_gene: TRBV2
d_gene: .
j_gene: TRBJ2-3
abundance: few

CDR3nt: TGTGCCTGGAGTAACAGGTTCGACTCACCCCTCCACTTT
CDR3aa: CAWSNRFDSPLHF
v_gene: TRBV30
d_gene: .
j_gene: TRBJ1-6
abundance: .

CDR3nt: TGTGCCAGCAGTTTTGACACAGGGAACTATGGCTACACCTTC
CDR3aa: CASSFDTGNYGYTF
v_gene: TRBV11-2
d_gene: .
j_gene: TRBJ1-2
abundance: .

CDR3nt: TGTGCCAGCAGTACCTCTACGGGACAGGGTTCCTACGAGCAGTACTTC
CDR3aa: CASSTSTGQGSYEQYF
v_gene: TRBV6-6
d_gene: TRBD1
j_gene: TRBJ2-7
abundance: .

CDR3nt: TGTGCTAGTGTTGGAGGGTCTCACAATGAGCAGTTCTTC
CDR3aa: CASVGGSHNEQFF
v_gene: TRBV12-5
d_gene: .
j_gene: TRBJ2-1
abundance: .

CDR3nt: TGTGCCAGCAACACCGTTCGGGGGGCGCAGGAAGCTTTCTTT
CDR3aa: CASNTVRGAQEAFF
v_gene: TRBV7-9
d_gene: .
j_gene: TRBJ1-1
abundance: .

CDR3nt: TGTGCCAGCAGCCGCACTTCAGCGGGAGGGCCAGAGACCCAGTACTTC
CDR3aa: CASSRTSAGGPETQYF
v_gene: TRBV28
d_gene: TRBD2
j_gene: TRBJ2-5
abundance: once

CDR3nt: TGCGCCAGCAGTCCGGGACAGGGAATTGGCGAGCAGTACTTC
CDR3aa: CASSPGQGIGEQYF
v_gene: TRBV5-1
d_gene: TRBD1
j_gene: TRBJ2-7
abundance: .

CDR3nt: TGTGCCAGCAGCCCGGGACTGAACACCGGGGAGCTGTTTTTT
CDR3aa: CASSPGLNTGELFF
v_gene: TRBV9
d_gene: .
j_gene: TRBJ2-2
abundance: .

CDR3nt: TGCACCAGCAGCCAAGATAGAGTGGGACAGGGTTTCCTGGGCAATCAGCCCCAGCATTTT
CDR3aa: CTSSQDRVGQGFLGNQPQHF
v_gene: TRBV1
d_gene: .
j_gene: TRBJ1-5
abundance: .

CDR3nt: TGTGCCATCAGGAGGGACAGGGGCTACAATGAGCAGTTCTTC
CDR3aa: CAIRRDRGYNEQFF
v_gene: TRBV10-3
d_gene: TRBD1
j_gene: TRBJ2-1
abundance: .

CDR3nt: TGTGCCAGCAGCACTTCCGGGACAGGGATAAAGACAGATACGCAGTATTTT
CDR3aa: CASSTSGTGIKTDTQYF
v_gene: TRBV11-2
d_gene: TRBD1
j_gene: TRBJ2-3
abundance: .

CDR3nt: TGCGCCAACAGCTCCCAAAAGACCCAGTACTTC
CDR3aa: CANSSQKTQYF
v_gene: TRBV5-1
d_gene: .
j_gene: TRBJ2-5
abundance: .

CDR3nt: TGTGCCAGCAGTTTTTTTCCAGGGGTAGGCCAGCCCCAGCATTTT
CDR3aa: CASSFFPGVGQPQHF
v_gene: TRBV27
d_gene: .
j_gene: TRBJ1-5
abundance: once

CDR3nt: TGTGCCAGCAGTTTAGGGGAGACGGGAGTTAAGTCCTACAATGAGCAGTTCTTC
CDR3aa: CASSLGETGVKSYNEQFF
v_gene: TRBV28
d_gene: .
j_gene: TRBJ2-1
abundance: .

CDR3nt: TGTGCCAGCAGCCAAGAGGCACTAGCTACTCAAGAGACCCAGTACTTC
CDR3aa: CASSQEALATQETQYF
v_gene: TRBV14
d_gene: .
j_gene: TRBJ2-5
abundance: .

CDR3nt: TGTGCCAGCAGACGACATGGAAGCCCCTATGGCTACACCTTC
CDR3aa: CASRRHGSPYGYTF
v_gene: TRBV5-8
d_gene: .
j_gene: TRBJ1-2
abundance: .

CDR3nt: TGCGCCAGCAGCTTGGGTGGAGGGGGCGATCCGGGAAAACTGTTTTTT
CDR3aa: CASSLGGGGDPGKLFF
v_gene: TRBV5-1
d_gene: TRBD1
j_gene: TRBJ1-4
abundance: .

CDR3nt: TGTGCCAGCAGTTCCGGACAGGGCAATCAGCCCCAGCATTTT
CDR3aa: CASSSGQGNQPQHF
v_gene: TRBV6-5
d_gene: TRBD1
j_gene: TRBJ1-5
abundance: .

CDR3nt: TGTGCCAGTAGTCATACAAACAGGGTACGATACACTGAAGCTTTCTTT
CDR3aa: CASSHTNRVRYTEAFF
v_gene: TRBV19
d_gene: .
j_gene: TRBJ1-1
abundance: once

CDR3nt: TGTGCCAGCAACCGGCGCGAAGGGGCAGATACGCAGTATTTT
CDR3aa: CASNRREGADTQYF
v_gene: TRBV6-5
d_gene: .
j_gene: TRBJ2-3
abundance: .

CDR3nt: TGTGCCAGCAGTTTGCGGCAAAACTATGGCTACACCTTC
CDR3aa: CASSLRQNYGYTF
v_gene: TRBV28
d_gene: .
j_gene: TRBJ1-2
abundance: once

CDR3nt: TGTGCCTGGAGTGTTGGGGAGGACAGCACAGATACGCAGTATTTT
CDR3aa: CAWSVGEDSTDTQYF
v_gene: TRBV30
d_gene: .
j_gene: TRBJ2-3
abundance: .

CDR3nt: TGCGCCAGCAGCTTGGGACAGGGAAGGGAACAGTACTTC
CDR3aa: CASSLGQGREQYF
v_gene: TRBV5-1
d_gene: TRBD1
j_gene: TRBJ2-7
abundance: .

CDR3nt: TGTGCCATCAATTCTAATTCGGATCAGCCCCAGCATTTT
CDR3aa: CAINSNSDQPQHF
v_gene: TRBV10-3
d_gene: .
j_gene: TRBJ1-5
abundance: .

CDR3nt: TGTGCCAGCAGCTTAGACAGGGGGCCTGGAAACACCATATATTTT
CDR3aa: CASSLDRGPGNTIYF
v_gene: TRBV7-6
d_gene: TRBD1
j_gene: TRBJ1-3
abundance: once

CDR3nt: TGTGCCAGCAGTTCCTCGACTAGCGGGACCTACGAGCAGTACTTC
CDR3aa: CASSSSTSGTYEQYF
v_gene: TRBV28
d_gene: TRBD2
j_gene: TRBJ2-7
abundance: .

CDR3nt: TGTGCCAGCAGCCACGCCGGGACATCTACCTACAATGAGCAGTTCTTC
CDR3aa: CASSHAGTSTYNEQFF
v_gene: TRBV14
d_gene: .
j_gene: TRBJ2-1
abundance: .

CDR3nt: TGTGCCACCCGACACGGCTTCGGGGACAATGAGCAGTTCTTC
CDR3aa: CATRHGFGDNEQFF
v_gene: TRBV27
d_gene: .
j_gene: TRBJ2-1
abundance: .